The TCR beta chain under discussion was sequenced for a study of blood T cell repertoires in COVID-19. Study-level information: Whether acute or convalescent, the COVID-19 samples came from the United States, Italy and Spain. The analysed material was cDNA or gDNA that came from T cells, B-cell-depleted T cells, or PBMCs.

Study processing details: By means of reference gene primer amplification, nucleated cell counts were estimated. Measured with immunoSEQ multiplex PCR; TCRdb has only the in-frame clones, and not every one. The V and J calls and the clone size are those of that table, but D and trimming were determined from the DNA. This table holds some 290,000 clones, around 90% found once. Sequencing used peripheral blood. This receptor was obtained from a woman between 45 and 65 years old who had recovered from COVID-19.

CDR3 loop: CASNSARGQGTDTQYF. As DNA, the CDR3 is TGTGCCAGCAACTCGGCCCGCGGGCAGGGCACAGATACGCAGTATTTT. The chain uses TRBV3-1 (or the pseudogene TRBV3-2) and TRBJ2-3; possible D gene TRBD2, 5 bases. Germline assignment: CDR1 LGHDT and CDR2 YNNKEL (reference sequence). Trimming took 7 bases from V and 1 from J, leaving 18 bases between them. This CDR3 has 16 residues.